The clone carrying this T cell receptor (beta chain) was recorded many times. This entry comes from a study of T-cell memory formation after mild COVID-19. Via MiXCR, TCRdb re-called the 5' RACE reads, giving one row per CDR3 protein. Among 250,000 to 350,000 distinct CDR3 sequences listed, roughly an eighth were seen once. Germline-derived CDR1 and CDR2 are MNHEY and SVGAGI. This CDR3 region has 15 residues. The germline V and J ends were trimmed by 5 bases and 0 bases, with 14 bases remaining between them. Sample: PBMCs or a T cell subset sorted from them (not recorded which). The chain is built from TRBV6-5 and TRBJ2-7; tentatively, D is TRBD2 (5 bases). The receptor was isolated from a man aged 18 to 30 who had mild COVID-19 (a few samples of this study predate the infection). Cell type and time point are not known. The CDR3 here is CASSELGESSYEQYF. Here the CDR3 DNA reads TGTGCCAGCAGTGAACTAGGCGAGAGCTCCTACGAGCAGTACTTC.